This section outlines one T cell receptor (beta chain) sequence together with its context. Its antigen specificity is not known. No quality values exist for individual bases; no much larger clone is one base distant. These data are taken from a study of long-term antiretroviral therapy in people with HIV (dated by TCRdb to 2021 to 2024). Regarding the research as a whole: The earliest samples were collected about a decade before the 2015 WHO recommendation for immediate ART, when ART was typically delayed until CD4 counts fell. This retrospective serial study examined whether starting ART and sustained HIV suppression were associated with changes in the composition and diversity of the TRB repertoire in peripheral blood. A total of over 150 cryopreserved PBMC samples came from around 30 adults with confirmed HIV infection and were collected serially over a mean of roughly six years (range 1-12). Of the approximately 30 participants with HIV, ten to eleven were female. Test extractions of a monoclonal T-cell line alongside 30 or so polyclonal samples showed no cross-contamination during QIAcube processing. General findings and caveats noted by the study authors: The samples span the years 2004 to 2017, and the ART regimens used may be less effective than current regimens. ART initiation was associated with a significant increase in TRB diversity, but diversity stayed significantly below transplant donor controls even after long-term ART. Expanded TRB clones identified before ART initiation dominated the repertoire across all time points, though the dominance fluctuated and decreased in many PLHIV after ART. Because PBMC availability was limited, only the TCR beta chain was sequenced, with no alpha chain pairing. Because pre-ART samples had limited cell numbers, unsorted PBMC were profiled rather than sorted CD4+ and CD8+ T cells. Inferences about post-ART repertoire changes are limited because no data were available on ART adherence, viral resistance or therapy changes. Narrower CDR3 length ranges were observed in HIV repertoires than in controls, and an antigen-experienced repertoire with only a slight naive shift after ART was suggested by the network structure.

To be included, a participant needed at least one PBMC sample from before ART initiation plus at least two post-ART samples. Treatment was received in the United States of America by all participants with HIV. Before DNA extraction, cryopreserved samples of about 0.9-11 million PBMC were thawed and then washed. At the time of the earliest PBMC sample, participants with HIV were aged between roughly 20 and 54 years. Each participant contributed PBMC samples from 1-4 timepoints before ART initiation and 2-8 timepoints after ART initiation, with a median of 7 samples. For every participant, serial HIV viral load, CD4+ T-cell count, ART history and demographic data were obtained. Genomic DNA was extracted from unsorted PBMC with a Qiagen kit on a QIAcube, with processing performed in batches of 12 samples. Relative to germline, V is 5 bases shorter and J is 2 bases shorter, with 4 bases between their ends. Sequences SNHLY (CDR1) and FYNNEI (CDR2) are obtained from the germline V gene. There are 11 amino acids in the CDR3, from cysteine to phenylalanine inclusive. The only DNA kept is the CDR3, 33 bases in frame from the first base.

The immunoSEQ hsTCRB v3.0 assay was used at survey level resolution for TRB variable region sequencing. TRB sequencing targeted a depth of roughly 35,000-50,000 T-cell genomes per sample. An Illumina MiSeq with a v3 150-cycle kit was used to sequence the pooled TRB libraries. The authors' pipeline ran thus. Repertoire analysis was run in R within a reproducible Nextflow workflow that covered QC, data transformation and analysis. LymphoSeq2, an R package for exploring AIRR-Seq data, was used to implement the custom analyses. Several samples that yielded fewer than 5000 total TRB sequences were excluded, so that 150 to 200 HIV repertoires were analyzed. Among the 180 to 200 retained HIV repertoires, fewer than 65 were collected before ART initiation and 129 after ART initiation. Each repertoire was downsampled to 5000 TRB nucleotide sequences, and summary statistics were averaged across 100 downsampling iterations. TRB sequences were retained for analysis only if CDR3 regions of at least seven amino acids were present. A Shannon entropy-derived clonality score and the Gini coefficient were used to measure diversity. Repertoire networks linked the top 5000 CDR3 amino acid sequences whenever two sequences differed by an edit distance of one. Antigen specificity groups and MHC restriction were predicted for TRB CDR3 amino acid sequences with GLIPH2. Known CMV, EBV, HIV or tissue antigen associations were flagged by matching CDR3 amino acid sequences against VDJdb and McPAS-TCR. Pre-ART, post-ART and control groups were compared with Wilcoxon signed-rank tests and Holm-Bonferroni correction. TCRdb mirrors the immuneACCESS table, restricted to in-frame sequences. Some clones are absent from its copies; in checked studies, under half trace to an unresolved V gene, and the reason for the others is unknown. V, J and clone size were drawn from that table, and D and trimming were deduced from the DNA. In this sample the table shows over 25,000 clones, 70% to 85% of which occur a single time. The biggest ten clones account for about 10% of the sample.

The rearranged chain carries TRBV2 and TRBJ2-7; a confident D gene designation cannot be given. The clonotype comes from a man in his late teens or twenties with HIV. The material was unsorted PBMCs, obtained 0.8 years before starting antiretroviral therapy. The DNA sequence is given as TGTGCCAGCAGTTACACCTACGAGCAGTACTTC. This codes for CASSYTYEQYF. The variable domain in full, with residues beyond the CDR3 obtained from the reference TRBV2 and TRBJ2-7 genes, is EPEVTQTPSHQVTQMGQEVILRCVPISNHLYFYWYRQILGQKVEFLVSFYNNEISEKSEIFDDQFSVERPDGSNFTLKIRSTKLEDSAMYFCASSYTYEQYFGPGTRLTVT.